Detailed here is one T cell receptor (beta chain). The sample belongs to a study of radiotherapy plus CTLA-4 blockade in lung cancer. Assay used: immunoSEQ multiplex PCR; TCRdb lists only in-frame clones, some missing. The sample shows about 85,000 clones, approximately 86% of them seen only once. V shed 5 bases and J shed 0 bases, with 17 bases lying between them. CDR1 is LNHDA, CDR2 SQIVND, per germline (reference sequence). The CDR3 runs 17 residues. This TCR was recovered from a human donor with non-small cell lung cancer who had a partial response to radiotherapy plus ipilimumab. This chain joins TRBV19 and TRBJ1-5; the D gene is possibly TRBD1 (5 bases). The sample here was peripheral blood, taken from a patient treated with radiotherapy plus ipilimumab. This CDR3 reads CASSPRAGRNSNQPQHF. CDR3 in DNA: TGTGCCAGTAGTCCCCGGGCAGGGAGGAATAGCAATCAGCCCCAGCATTTT.